The 18 T cell receptor beta chains below were found in one sample sequenced in a study of identical twins listed by TCRdb under 2016. The library was built by means of 5' RACE. Sequencing was performed on an Illumina HiSeq 2000. TCRdb reprocessing: public reads trimmed at Q25 with fastp, clones called with MiXCR, in-frame beta chains kept. Each entry merges the rows of one CDR3 protein and shows their most common DNA and genes. The sample data list roughly 230,000 distinct CDR3 sequences, and approximately 8.3% of these were observed just once. Over 2.5% of the sample is in the top ten clones. This sample also belongs to another study, concerning yellow fever vaccine responses in identical twins.

Sequencing was carried out using CD8+ T cells sorted from blood. The receptors derive from a woman aged 18-30 years in good health.

In its sample, this clonotype was seen many times. The V and J genes are TRBV7-9 and TRBJ2-2; TRBD2 aligns across 9 bases. CDR1 and CDR2 (germline): SEHNR, FQNEAQ (reference sequence). This CDR3 region has 15 residues. Germline trimming cut 8 bases from V and 1 base from J; bases unmatched to any gene: 5. The CDR3 coding sequence is TGTGCCAGCTCTAGCGGGACAGTGAACACCGGGGAGCTGTTTTTT. This codes for CASSSGTVNTGELFF. Complete variable domain (other parts from reference TRBV7-9 and TRBJ2-2): DTGVSQNPRHKITKRGQNVTFRCDPISEHNRLYWYRQTLGQGPEFLTYFQNEAQLEKSRLLSDRFSAERPKGSFSTLEIQRTEQGDSAMYLCASSSGTVNTGELFFGEGSRLTVL.

V usage is TRBV5-6 and J usage is TRBJ2-1; 10 positions agree with TRBD1. CDR1 is SGHDT, CDR2 YYEEEE, per germline. With 1 base clipped from V and 7 bases from J, the junction kept 5 bases outside the gene matches. This CDR3 has 15 residues. CDR3 amino acids: CASSLWDRGFNEQFF. CDR3 DNA sequence: TGTGCCAGCAGCTTGTGGGACAGGGGATTTAATGAGCAGTTCTTC.

V and J are TRBV6-5 and TRBJ1-2; D call uncertain. This CDR3 is built from 13 residues. CDR1 and CDR2 (germline): MNHEY, SVGAGI. V was pared by 0 bases and J by 4 bases, with 6 bases between. In nucleotides, the CDR3 is TGTGCCAGCAGTTACTCGGCCAGCTATGGCTACACCTTC. This sequence encodes CASSYSASYGYTF.

This clonotype was detected only a few times. This chain uses TRBV7-3 with TRBJ2-1, with D tentatively TRBD1 (5 bases). Germline V gives CDR1 SGHTA, CDR2 FQGTGA. Trimming pared 5 bases from V and 0 bases from J, leaving 11 bases between. This CDR3 contains 15 residues. The CDR3 is CASSPFDSSYNEQFF. The CDR3 DNA reads as TGTGCCAGCAGCCCCTTCGACAGCTCCTACAATGAGCAGTTCTTC.

This clonotype was recorded at least ten times. The chain combines TRBV29-1 with TRBJ2-5; 10 nucleotides line up with TRBD1. V trimming: 6 bases; J trimming: 4 bases; junction bases outside the gene matches: 5. The germline CDR1 and CDR2 sequences are SQVTM and ANQGSEA. The CDR3 has 13 residues. As DNA, the CDR3 is TGCAGCGTCGGGACAGGGGTGGTAGAGACCCAGTACTTC. It is translated as CSVGTGVVETQYF.

V gene TRBV4-3 combines with J gene TRBJ2-7; TRBD2 agrees at 11 bases. The CDR3 extends over 16 amino acids. V was clipped by 0 bases and J by 7 bases; unmatched bases: 8. CDR1 and CDR2 from the germline V gene are LGHNA and YSLEER. The CDR3 coding sequence is TGCGCCAGCAGCCAAGATGCCCTAGCGGGAGGCCCTGAGCAGTACTTC. Protein product: CASSQDALAGGPEQYF.

V gene TRBV5-6 combines with J gene TRBJ2-7; 7 positions match TRBD1. The CDR3 consists of 12 residues. Germline CDR1 reads SGHDT; CDR2 reads YYEEEE. V was clipped by 8 bases and J by 2 bases; unmatched bases: 4. For the CDR3, the DNA is TGTGCCAGTCGAGGACAGGCCTACGAGCAGTACTTC. Its protein is CASRGQAYEQYF.

The V and J genes are TRBV6-2 or TRBV6-3 and TRBJ2-3, with D possibly being TRBD2 (5 bases). Between the trimmed V and J ends, which lost 2 bases and 3 bases, there was a span of 9 bases. The CDR3 is 14 residues long. The V gene's germline CDR1 is MNHEY and CDR2 SVGEGT. CDR3: CASSYEGDTDTQYF. The CDR3, as DNA: TGTGCCAGCAGTTACGAGGGAGATACAGATACGCAGTATTTT.

This clonotype was counted ten times or more. This CDR3 is CASSLGQGRVETQYF. As DNA, the CDR3 is TGTGCCAGCAGTTTGGGACAGGGGAGGGTGGAGACCCAGTACTTC. V is TRBV28 and J is TRBJ2-5, with TRBD1 matching 10 bases. Trimming cost V 3 bases and J 5 bases; bases outside gene matches: 6. Germline V lookup: CDR1 MDHEN, CDR2 SYDVKM. This CDR3 has 15 residues.

The chain employs TRBV28 and TRBJ2-7; 9 bases agree with TRBD1. The CDR3 covers 15 residues. Germline V CDR1 and CDR2: MDHEN, SYDVKM. V dropped 4 bases and J dropped 4; count of bases not matched to a gene: 8. The CDR3 here is CASSSPGQGYYEQYF. The CDR3 region has the DNA TGTGCCAGCAGTTCCCCGGGACAGGGCTATTACGAGCAGTACTTC.

The table lists this clonotype with a few counts. This sequence joins TRBV20-1 and TRBJ2-5, with TRBD2 matching 7 bases. With V trimmed by 3 bases and J by 2 bases, 9 bases remained unmatched. Germline V gene lookup returns CDR1 DFQATT and CDR2 SNEGSKA (reference sequence). The CDR3 contains 15 residues. CDR3 in DNA: TGCAGTGCTAGGTCCTTCCTAGCGGAACAAGAGACCCAGTACTTC. Translated, it gives CSARSFLAEQETQYF.

This clonotype was observed at least ten times. The J gene is TRBJ1-6, the V gene TRBV25-1; D remains ambiguous. V lost 2 bases and J lost 5, with 10 bases in between. This CDR3 is built from 15 residues. CDR1 and CDR2 (germline): MGHDK, SYGVNS. The CDR3 here is CASSEDLPHNSPLHF. CDR3 coding DNA: TGTGCCAGCAGTGAAGACTTACCCCATAATTCACCCCTCCACTTT.

This clonotype appeared a few times. The chain recombines TRBV9 with TRBJ2-4; D remains ambiguous. V shed 0 bases and J shed 7 bases, with 8 bases lying between them. The CDR3 length is 13 residues. The germline CDR1 and CDR2 sequences are SGDLS and YYNGEE. The CDR3 loop is CASSVDPGNIQYF. The DNA for the CDR3 is TGTGCCAGCAGCGTAGATCCAGGCAACATTCAGTACTTC.

This clonotype occurred many times. This chain uses TRBV29-1 with TRBJ1-1; the match to TRBD1 covers 8 bases. J gave up 6 bases and V 6 bases, and 9 bases lay outside the gene matches. CDR1 is SQVTM, CDR2 ANQGSEA, per germline. The CDR3 sequence is 13 residues long. CDR3 DNA sequence: TGCAGCGTCACCGAACCAGGGGGCGCTGAAGCTTTCTTT. Protein product: CSVTEPGGAEAFF.

There are a few counts of this clonotype. This chain connects TRBV7-8 to TRBJ2-7, with D possibly TRBD1 on 5 matching bases. The CDR3 is 13 residues long. Germline CDR1 is SGHVS and CDR2 is FQNEAQ. V was cut by 7 bases and J by 0 bases, with 10 bases left in between. The CDR3: CASNHRNSYEQYF. In DNA form, the CDR3 reads TGTGCCAGCAACCACAGGAACTCCTACGAGCAGTACTTC. The full variable domain, with the rest looked up from reference TRBV7-8 and TRBJ2-7, is GAGVSQSPRYKVAKRGQDVALRCDPISGHVSLFWYQQALGQGPEFLTYFQNEAQLDKSGLPSDRFFAERPEGSVSTLKIQRTQQEDSAVYLCASNHRNSYEQYFGPGTRLTVT.

This clonotype was observed a few times. The V and J genes are TRBV20-1 and TRBJ2-7, with no clear D. The CDR3 spans 13 residues. Germline loops: CDR1 DFQATT, CDR2 SNEGSKA (reference sequence). The ends were cut back, 0 bases at V and 3 bases at J, with 9 bases in the middle. Here the CDR3 DNA reads TGCAGTGCTAGAGATTTGGGGAACTACGAGCAGTACTTC. Protein sequence: CSARDLGNYEQYF.

The V call is TRBV7-3, the J call TRBJ2-2, with D possibly being TRBD2 (5 bases). CDR3 length: 13 residues. The V end lost 1 base, the J end lost 6 bases, and 6 bases lay between the germline ends. Germline values: CDR1 SGHTA, CDR2 FQGTGA. CDR3 in DNA: TGTGCCAGCAGCTTAATGAGGGCCGGGGAGCTGTTTTTT. Amino acid sequence: CASSLMRAGELFF. Variable domain in full (rest from reference TRBV7-3 and TRBJ2-2): GAGVSQTPSNKVTEKGKYVELRCDPISGHTALYWYRQSLGQGPEFLIYFQGTGAADDSGLPNDRFFAVRPEGSVSTLKIQRTERGDSAVYLCASSLMRAGELFFGEGSRLTVL.

This clonotype has only a few counts. The rearrangement links TRBV20-1 to TRBJ2-7, with D tentatively TRBD2 (5 bases). The CDR3 is 15 amino acids. V gave up 4 bases and J gave up 4 bases, with 20 bases separating them. The V gene's germline CDR1 is DFQATT and CDR2 SNEGSKA (reference sequence). The DNA for the CDR3 is TGCAGTGCTACCTCAGTTGGAGAGGGTTCGTACGAGCAGTACTTC. Its protein is CSATSVGEGSYEQYF.